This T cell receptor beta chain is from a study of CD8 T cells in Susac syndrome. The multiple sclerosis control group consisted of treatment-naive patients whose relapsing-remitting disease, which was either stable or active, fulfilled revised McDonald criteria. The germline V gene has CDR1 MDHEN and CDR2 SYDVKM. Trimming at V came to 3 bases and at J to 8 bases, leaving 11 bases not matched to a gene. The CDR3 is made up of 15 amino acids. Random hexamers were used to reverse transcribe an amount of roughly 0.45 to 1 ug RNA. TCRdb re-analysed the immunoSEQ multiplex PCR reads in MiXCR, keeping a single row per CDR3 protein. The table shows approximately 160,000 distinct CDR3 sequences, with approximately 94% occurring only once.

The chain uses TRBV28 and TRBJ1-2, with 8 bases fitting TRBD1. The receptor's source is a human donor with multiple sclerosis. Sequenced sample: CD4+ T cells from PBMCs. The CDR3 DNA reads TGTGCCAGCAGTTTCTTCCGGACAGGGACGAGGGGCTACACCTTC. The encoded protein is CASSFFRTGTRGYTF.